This T cell receptor beta chain originates from a study of blood T cell repertoires in COVID-19. As for the study in general: Donors in Cohort 3 counted as recovered after two negative PCRs, clearance, or symptom resolution. Acute-phase and convalescent COVID-19 samples originated in the United States, Italy and Spain.

Trimming stripped 4 bases from V and 7 bases from J, with 15 bases between. The CDR3 is 13 residues long. Germline V gives CDR1 SGHRS, CDR2 YFSETQ. This study enrolled people aged about 18 to 95 from around 26 US geographic areas. How the authors handled the data: From reference gene primer amplification, estimates of nucleated cell counts were derived. Some clones are missing from TCRdb's copy, which holds only in-frame ones; the method was immunoSEQ multiplex PCR. Clone size and V and J calls were adopted from that table, with D and trimming inferred from the DNA. The table has around 290,000 clones, around 89% seen once. As to this clone: Other DNA sequences of this sample code for an identical CDR3.

The receptor comes from a woman aged 55-70 years in a cohort exposed to, infected with or recovered from COVID-19 (not recorded which). The sample was PBMCs or T cells enriched from blood (not recorded which). The chain combines TRBV5-1 with TRBJ2-7; the D gene is possibly TRBD2 (5 bases). The CDR3 region is CASSPPRGIEQYF. CDR3 DNA: TGCGCCAGCAGCCCTCCCCGGGGTATAGAGCAGTACTTC.